These 14 T cell receptor beta chains originate from one sample sequenced in a study of identical twins. TCRdb re-derived calls from the 5' RACE reads in MiXCR, one entry per CDR3 protein. There are around 280,000 distinct CDR3 sequences in the sample; about 8.9% occur only once, and about 2.1% lies in the top ten. These same data were also listed under a study on yellow fever vaccine responses in identical twins.

Source material: memory (CD45RO+) T cells sorted from blood. All receptors come from a woman under 30 in good health.

The rearrangement uses TRBV3-1 and TRBJ2-7; weak D call: TRBD2 (6 bases). This CDR3 comprises 15 residues. V lost 4 bases, J lost 2 bases, and 15 bases lay in between. From germline, CDR1 is LGHDT and CDR2 YNNKEL (reference sequence). The CDR3 region has the DNA TGTGCCAGCAGCCGGGGACTTACCTCGGCCTACGAGCAGTACTTC. Translation: CASSRGLTSAYEQYF.

The J gene is TRBJ2-5, the V gene TRBV6-2 or TRBV6-3; D is undetermined. The end of the DNA is better explained by TRBJ2-4, so the J call may be wrong. Germline CDR1 reads MNHEY; CDR2 reads SVGEGT. The CDR3 has 11 residues. CDR3 sequence reads: CASSPRTIQYF. Here the CDR3 DNA reads TGTGCCAGCAGCCCGAGGACCATTCAGTACTTC.

This clonotype was counted at least ten times. The genes are TRBV6-1 and TRBJ1-1; 8 positions match TRBD1. The CDR3 covers 17 residues. The V gene end was trimmed by 6 bases and the J gene end by 3 bases; junction bases not matched to a gene: 15. Per germline, CDR1 MNHNS and CDR2 SASEGT. The CDR3 region is CASRVGVRGLLDTEAFF. In DNA, the CDR3 is TGTGCCAGCAGGGTTGGTGTCAGGGGGCTCTTGGACACTGAAGCTTTCTTT.

At least ten counts were recorded for this clonotype. J is TRBJ2-1 and V is TRBV5-1; D not certain. The CDR3 extends over 16 amino acids. Deletions cut 4 bases from V and 8 bases from J, with 22 bases between. Germline V gene data show CDR1 as SGHRS and CDR2 as YFSETQ. The CDR3 DNA follows: TGCGCCAGCAGCCCTAAACTACGAGTCGGTATGGATGAGCAGTTCTTC. As protein: CASSPKLRVGMDEQFF. The variable domain in full, completed from reference TRBV5-1 and TRBJ2-1, reads KAGVTQTPRYLIKTRGQQVTLSCSPISGHRSVSWYQQTPGQGLQFLFEYFSETQRNKGNFPGRFSGRQFSNSRSEMNVSTLELGDSALYLCASSPKLRVGMDEQFFGPGTRLTVL.

This clonotype was detected ten times or more. The gene calls are TRBV6-5 and TRBJ2-3; TRBD2 might be the D (5 bases). V was pared by 0 bases and J by 4 bases, with 5 bases between. The CDR3 has 13 amino acids. The germline CDR1 and CDR2 sequences are MNHEY and SVGAGI. The CDR3 region is CASSYSEADTQYF. DNA for the CDR3: TGTGCCAGCAGTTACTCGGAGGCAGATACGCAGTATTTT.

This clonotype was seen at least ten times. The V and J genes are TRBV11-2 and TRBJ2-1; 12 bases are a match to TRBD2. Germline CDR1 reads SGHAT; CDR2 reads FQNNGV. The V and J ends lost 5 bases and 2 bases, in that order; junction bases with no gene match: 7. The CDR3 is 17 residues long. The CDR3 protein is CASSAGASGRAYNEQFF. CDR3 in DNA: TGTGCCAGCAGCGCCGGGGCTAGCGGGAGGGCCTACAATGAGCAGTTCTTC.

There are a few counts of this clonotype. The chain joins TRBV3-1 to TRBJ2-3; TRBD2 is a possible D gene (5 bases). V was cut by 0 bases and J by 3 bases, with 10 bases left in between. CDR1 is LGHDT and CDR2 is YNNKEL in the germline V gene (reference sequence). The CDR3 length is 15 residues. In nucleotides, the CDR3 is TGTGCCAGCAGCCAAGAAACTAGGATAACAGATACGCAGTATTTT. Translating gives CASSQETRITDTQYF.

The J gene is TRBJ2-1, the V gene TRBV14, with D perhaps TRBD2 (7 bases). CDR1 and CDR2 from the germline V gene are SGHDN and FVKESK. With 4 bases removed from V and 12 bases from J, the gap between germline ends came to 16 bases. There are 13 residues in the CDR3. For the CDR3, the DNA is TGTGCCAGCAGCCTTGTTGCGGGGGCCCCGCAGTTCTTC. Encoded protein: CASSLVAGAPQFF.

The CDR3 DNA reads as TGTGCCAGCAGCGCCCCACTAGCGGGAGAGGACAGCGGGGAGCTGTTTTTT. It yields the protein CASSAPLAGEDSGELFF. The chain uses TRBV9 and TRBJ2-2; 11 nucleotides line up with TRBD2. CDR1 is SGDLS, CDR2 YYNGEE, per germline. The CDR3 is 17 residues long. Trimming removed 3 bases from V and 7 bases from J; junction bases left unmatched: 11.

This clonotype has at least ten counts. The chain links TRBV20-1 to TRBJ2-2; 9 bases are a match to TRBD1. This CDR3 contains 13 residues. Germline CDR1 DFQATT, CDR2 SNEGSKA (reference sequence). With V trimmed by 6 bases and J by 7 bases, 6 bases remained unmatched. CDR3 amino acids: CSARTGDVGELFF. DNA for the CDR3: TGCAGTGCCCGGACAGGGGATGTCGGGGAGCTGTTTTTT.

In its sample, this clonotype was seen a few times. The chain combines TRBV7-3 with TRBJ1-1; TRBD1 agrees at 7 bases. V lost 3 bases and J lost 6; bases outside the gene matches: 7. The germline gives CDR1 SGHTA, CDR2 FQGTGA. The CDR3 runs 14 residues. Here the CDR3 DNA reads TGTGCCAGCAGCTTGGAACAGGGGTCGGCTGAAGCTTTCTTT. Translation: CASSLEQGSAEAFF.

This clonotype was seen ten or more times. V and J are TRBV7-2 and TRBJ2-3, with TRBD2 identical over 8 bases. The CDR3 is 16 residues long. The trim removed 1 base at V and 1 base at J, leaving 4 bases unmatched. The germline V gene encodes CDR1 SGHTA and CDR2 FQGNSA. CDR3 in DNA: TGTGCCAGCAGCTTAGTTCGGCGGGGGGGCACAGATACGCAGTATTTT. This gives the protein CASSLVRRGGTDTQYF.

The chain carries TRBV11-2 and TRBJ2-5; D is perhaps TRBD1 or TRBD2 (6 bases each). This CDR3 spans 15 amino acids. The V end was cut by 0 bases, the J end by 4 bases, with 12 bases between. From germline, CDR1 is SGHAT and CDR2 FQNNGV. The DNA for the CDR3 is TGTGCCAGCAGCTTAGATCCCGGGGGCGCAGAGACCCAGTACTTC. Protein sequence: CASSLDPGGAETQYF.

Many counts were recorded for this clonotype. This rearrangement joins TRBV27 to TRBJ2-1; TRBD2 matches at 10 bases. V shed 3 bases, J shed 9 bases, and the junction held 8 bases outside the gene matches. This CDR3 has 15 amino acids. Germline V gene sequence: CDR1 MNHEY, CDR2 SMNVEV (reference sequence). DNA of the CDR3: TGTGCCAGCAGTTTTGAGCCTAGCGGGAGCGGTGAGCAGTTCTTC. Its protein product is CASSFEPSGSGEQFF.